What follows are 16 T cell receptor beta chains derived from one specimen sequenced in a study of T cell responses to AZD1222 COVID-19 vaccine. The repertoire was sequenced with immunoSEQ multiplex PCR; TCRdb's copy has only in-frame clones and lacks some. The table has about 110,000 clones, 87% seen once. This specimen was peripheral blood, taken on day 0 of AZD1222 vaccination. All receptors derive from an adult in good health.

The genes are TRBV28 and TRBJ2-3; D might be TRBD2 (5 bases). The V end was cut by 7 bases, the J end by 2 bases, with 13 bases between. The CDR3 is 14 amino acids. The germline V gene encodes CDR1 MDHEN and CDR2 SYDVKM. The CDR3 bases are TGTGCCAGCAAACTCCGGGATTTCACAGATACGCAGTATTTT. This encodes CASKLRDFTDTQYF.

The chain joins TRBV27 to TRBJ1-1, with a possible D match to TRBD1 (5 bases). The CDR3 extends over 14 amino acids. Germline V gene lookup returns CDR1 MNHEY and CDR2 SMNVEV (reference sequence). The V end was cut by 2 bases, the J end by 5 bases, with 12 bases between. The CDR3 loop is CASSLGGPRTEAFF. In nucleotides, the CDR3 is TGTGCCAGCAGTTTAGGGGGTCCTCGGACTGAAGCTTTCTTT.

V and J are TRBV6-2 or TRBV6-3 and TRBJ2-2; a weak D match, TRBD1 (6 bases). V was cut by 2 bases and J by 4 bases, with 17 bases left in between. Germline-derived CDR1 and CDR2 are MNHEY and SVGEGT. This CDR3 spans 17 amino acids. This chain's CDR3 is CASSYNRDDAPTGELFF. CDR3 sequence (DNA): TGTGCCAGCAGTTACAACAGGGACGACGCTCCCACCGGGGAGCTGTTTTTT.

The chain employs TRBV7-2 and TRBJ1-4, with 11 bases identical to TRBD1. Germline CDR1 reads SGHTA; CDR2 reads FQGNSA. With 3 bases clipped from V and 8 bases from J, the junction kept 14 bases outside the gene matches. This CDR3 contains 18 residues. CDR3 DNA sequence: TGTGCCAGCAGCTTCGGTCCTTTCGCGGGACAGGGGGACGAAAAACTGTTTTTT. Its translation is CASSFGPFAGQGDEKLFF. Full variable domain (missing parts from reference TRBV7-2 and TRBJ1-4): GAGVSQSPSNKVTEKGKDVELRCDPISGHTALYWYRQSLGQGLEFLIYFQGNSAPDKSGLPSDRFSAERTGGSVSTLTIQRTQQEDSAVYLCASSFGPFAGQGDEKLFFGSGTQLSVL.

The chain couples TRBV5-4 to TRBJ2-3; TRBD2 matches 10 bases. The V gene's germline CDR1 is SGHNT and CDR2 YYREEE (reference sequence). The ends lost 0 bases at V and 4 bases at J; junction bases unmatched: 5. The CDR3 runs to 16 residues. The CDR3 is CASSLASGGEADTQYF. The CDR3 region has the DNA TGTGCCAGCAGCTTGGCCAGCGGGGGGGAGGCAGATACGCAGTATTTT.

The gene calls are TRBV5-4 and TRBJ1-2, with a weak D call TRBD1 (5 bases). The CDR3 sequence is 16 residues long. CDR1 and CDR2 (germline): SGHNT, YYREEE (reference sequence). V was pared by 1 base and J by 1 base, with 14 bases between. The DNA of the CDR3 is TGTGCCAGCAGCTTGTATGGCCAGGGATTTAACTATGGCTACACCTTC. Encoded protein: CASSLYGQGFNYGYTF.

The chain carries TRBV6-1 and TRBJ1-3, with TRBD1 as a possible D gene (5 bases). Germline assignment: CDR1 MNHNS and CDR2 SASEGT. The length of the CDR3 is 14 residues. V was trimmed by 3 bases and J by 4 bases, leaving 10 bases between them. The chain's CDR3 is CASSDPGGGNTIYF. DNA for the CDR3: TGTGCCAGCAGTGATCCTGGGGGAGGAAACACCATATATTTT.

The V and J genes are TRBV7-2 and TRBJ2-7, with 12 bases matching TRBD1. Unmatched junction bases numbered 6, after V lost 4 bases and J lost 2 bases. CDR1 is SGHTA and CDR2 is FQGNSA in the germline V gene. This CDR3 region has 16 residues. CDR3 residues: CASSSSRDRGPYEQYF. The DNA of the CDR3 is TGTGCCAGCAGCTCGAGCCGGGACAGGGGGCCCTACGAGCAGTACTTC.

The chain is built from TRBV19 and TRBJ2-7; TRBD1 matches at 7 bases. V lost 7 bases, J lost 0 bases, and 3 bases stayed unmatched. The CDR3 is made up of 13 amino acids. CDR1 is LNHDA, CDR2 SQIVND, per germline (reference sequence). The CDR3 coding sequence is TGTGCCAGTAAGCCAGGGGGCTCCTACGAGCAGTACTTC. Protein product: CASKPGGSYEQYF. Full variable domain (outside the CDR3, taken from reference TRBV19 and TRBJ2-7): DGGITQSPKYLFRKEGQNVTLSCEQNLNHDAMYWYRQDPGQGLRLIYYSQIVNDFQKGDIAEGYSVSREKKESFPLTVTSAQKNPTAFYLCASKPGGSYEQYFGPGTRLTVT.

This clone came up once. This chain joins TRBV5-6 and TRBJ1-2; D is uncertain. V lost 4 bases and J 0 bases, leaving 16 bases between the germline ends. The CDR3 covers 16 residues. In germline, CDR1 is SGHDT, CDR2 YYEEEE. For the CDR3, the DNA is TGTGCCAGCAGCAGGCGACCTGACGGAGCTAACTATGGCTACACCTTC. Translated: CASSRRPDGANYGYTF.

V gene TRBV4-3 combines with J gene TRBJ1-1; TRBD1 matches at 8 bases. The CDR3 length is 14 residues. Germline loops: CDR1 LGHNA, CDR2 YSLEER. The trim removed 3 bases at V and 3 bases at J, leaving 3 bases unmatched. CDR3 sequence reads: CASSQQTGDTEAFF. The DNA of the CDR3 is TGCGCCAGCAGCCAGCAGACAGGGGACACTGAAGCTTTCTTT.

The table lists this clone with many counts. The chain links TRBV28 to TRBJ1-2; the D gene is possibly TRBD1 (5 bases). The CDR3 is 16 amino acids. V was cut by 4 bases and J by 4 bases, with 19 bases left in between. Germline V CDR1 and CDR2: MDHEN, SYDVKM. The DNA for the CDR3 is TGTGCCAGCAGTTCGGCTCGCGGGGACGTTATCTATGGCTACACCTTC. Its protein is CASSSARGDVIYGYTF.

The V and J genes are TRBV5-6 and TRBJ1-1; maybe TRBD1 (5 bases). Germline CDR1 reads SGHDT; CDR2 reads YYEEEE. V lost 2 bases, J lost 6 bases, and 20 bases lay in between. The CDR3 length is 16 residues. The CDR3 DNA is TGTGCCAGCAGCTTTTCCGGGGCCGGGGTCGGCGCTGAAGCTTTCTTT. This sequence encodes CASSFSGAGVGAEAFF.

J is TRBJ2-5 and V is TRBV9; maybe TRBD2 (6 bases). The CDR3 is 13 residues long. CDR1 and CDR2 (germline): SGDLS, YYNGEE. V lost 4 bases, J lost 7 bases, and 14 bases lay in between. The CDR3 DNA is TGTGCCAGCAGCCCGACTAGTATCGCGACCCAGTACTTC. Residues: CASSPTSIATQYF.

This rearrangement joins TRBV30 to TRBJ2-4; D is undetermined. This CDR3 is 13 amino acids long. Trimming left V 0 bases short and J 6 bases short, with 9 bases between. From germline, CDR1 is GTSNPN and CDR2 SVGIG (reference sequence). The CDR3: CAWSVSLGNIQYF. The CDR3 coding sequence is TGTGCCTGGAGTGTAAGTTTGGGAAACATTCAGTACTTC.

The chain couples TRBV5-1 to TRBJ2-7; the D gene could be TRBD1 or TRBD2 (6 bases each). The germline gives CDR1 SGHRS, CDR2 YFSETQ. The CDR3 runs to 13 residues. Trimming left V 1 base short and J 4 bases short, with 9 bases between. CDR3 amino acids: CASSLKGGYEQYF. Here the CDR3 DNA reads TGCGCCAGCAGCTTGAAAGGGGGGTACGAGCAGTACTTC.